The subject of this entry is one T cell receptor (beta chain). Its antigen is unidentified. This entry is derived from a study of monozygotic twins with inflammatory bowel disease. Study-wide results and caveats: The analysis failed to separate different T cell subtypes.

TCRdb re-called the 5' RACE reads and gives one entry per CDR3 protein, without DNA. Its table records over 100,000 distinct CDR3 sequences. This CDR3 is 16 amino acids long. Germline CDR1 and CDR2: MDHEN and SYDVKM. The source of this sequence is a human donor with ulcerative colitis or Crohn's disease, or a healthy co-twin of an affected twin (not recorded which). This chain links TRBV28 with TRBJ1-5. The sequenced sample consisted of blood. CDR3 in amino acids: CASSFTLTIVNQPQHF.